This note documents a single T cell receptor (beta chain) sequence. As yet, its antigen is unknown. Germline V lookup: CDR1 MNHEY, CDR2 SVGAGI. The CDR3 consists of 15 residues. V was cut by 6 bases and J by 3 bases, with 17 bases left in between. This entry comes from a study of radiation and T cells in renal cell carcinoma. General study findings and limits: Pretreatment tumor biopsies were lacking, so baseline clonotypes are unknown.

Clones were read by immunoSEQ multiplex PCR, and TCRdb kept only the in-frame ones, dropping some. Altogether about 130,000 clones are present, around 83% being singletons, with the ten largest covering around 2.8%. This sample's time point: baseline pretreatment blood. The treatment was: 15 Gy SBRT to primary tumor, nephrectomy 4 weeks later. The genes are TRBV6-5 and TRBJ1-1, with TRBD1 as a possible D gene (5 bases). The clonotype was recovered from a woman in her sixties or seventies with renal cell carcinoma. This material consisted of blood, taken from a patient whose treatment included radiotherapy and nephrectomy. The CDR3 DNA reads TGTGCCAGCAGCCGGATGCAGGGAAGTTACACTGAAGCTTTCTTT. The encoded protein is CASSRMQGSYTEAFF.